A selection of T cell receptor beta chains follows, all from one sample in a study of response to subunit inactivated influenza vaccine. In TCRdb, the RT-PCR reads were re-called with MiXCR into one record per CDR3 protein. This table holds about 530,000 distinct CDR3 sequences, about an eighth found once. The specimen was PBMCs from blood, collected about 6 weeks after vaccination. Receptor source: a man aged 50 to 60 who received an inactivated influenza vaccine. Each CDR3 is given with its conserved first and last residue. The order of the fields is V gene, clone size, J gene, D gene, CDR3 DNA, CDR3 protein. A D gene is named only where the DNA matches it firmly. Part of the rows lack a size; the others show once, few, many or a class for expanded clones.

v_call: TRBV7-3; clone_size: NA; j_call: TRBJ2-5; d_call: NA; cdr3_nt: TGTGCCAGCAGCTTATCCCCGGAAGAGACCCAGTACTTC; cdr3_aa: CASSLSPEETQYF
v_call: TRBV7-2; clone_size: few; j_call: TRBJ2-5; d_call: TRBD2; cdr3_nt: TGTGCCAGCAGCTCACCTAGCGGGAGGGTTCCGAAGACCCAGTACTTC; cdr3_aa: CASSSPSGRVPKTQYF
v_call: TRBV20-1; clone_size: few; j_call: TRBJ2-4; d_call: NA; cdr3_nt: TGCAGTGCTAGTCCATTTGGCGGCCTAAAGGGGAACATTCAGTACTTC; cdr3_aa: CSASPFGGLKGNIQYF
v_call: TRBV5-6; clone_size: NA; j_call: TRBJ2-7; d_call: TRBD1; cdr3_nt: TGTGCCAGCAGCCGACAGGGCCTGCAGTACTTC; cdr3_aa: CASSRQGLQYF
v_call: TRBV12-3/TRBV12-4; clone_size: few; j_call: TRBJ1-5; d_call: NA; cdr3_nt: TGTGCCAGCAGTTTAAAGGTGTTGGATAGCAATCAGCCCCAGCATTTT; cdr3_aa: CASSLKVLDSNQPQHF
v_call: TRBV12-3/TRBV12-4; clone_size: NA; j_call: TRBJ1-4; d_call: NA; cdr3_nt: TGTGCCAGCAGTTTATATCGAGATTCTAATGAAAAACTGTTTTTT; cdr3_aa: CASSLYRDSNEKLFF
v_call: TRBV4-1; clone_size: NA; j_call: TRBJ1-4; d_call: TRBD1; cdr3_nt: TGCGCCAGCAGCCAAGTCGGGACAGGGTATGAAAAACTGTTTTTT; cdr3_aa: CASSQVGTGYEKLFF
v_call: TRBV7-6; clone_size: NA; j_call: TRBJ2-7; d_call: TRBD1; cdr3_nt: TGTGCCAGCAGCTTAGCGGGCGCAGGGGGATTCTACGAGCAGTACTTC; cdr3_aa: CASSLAGAGGFYEQYF
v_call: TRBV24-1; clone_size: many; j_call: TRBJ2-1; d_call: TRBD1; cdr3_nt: TGTGCCACCAGTGATTTGCCCAGGGGGCCCTACAATGAGCAGTTCTTC; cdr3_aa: CATSDLPRGPYNEQFF
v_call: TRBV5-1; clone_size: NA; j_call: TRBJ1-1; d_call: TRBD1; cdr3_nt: TGCGCCAGCAGCCAGGGGGAGGGATGGATCGCGAGAGTAACTGAAGCTTTCTTT; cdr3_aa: CASSQGEGWIARVTEAFF
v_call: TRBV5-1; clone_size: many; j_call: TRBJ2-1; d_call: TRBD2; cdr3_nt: TGCGCCAGCAGCTTGGCCCCGGGGACTAGCAATGAGCAGTTCTTC; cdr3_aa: CASSLAPGTSNEQFF
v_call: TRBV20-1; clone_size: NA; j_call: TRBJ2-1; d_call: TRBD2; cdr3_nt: TGCAGTGCTACAGCAGCGGGGGGATACAATGAGCAGTTCTTC; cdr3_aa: CSATAAGGYNEQFF
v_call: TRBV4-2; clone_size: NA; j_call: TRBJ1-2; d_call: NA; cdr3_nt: TGTGCCAGCAGCCAATCGGGACACCAATCCTATGGCTACACCTTC; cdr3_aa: CASSQSGHQSYGYTF
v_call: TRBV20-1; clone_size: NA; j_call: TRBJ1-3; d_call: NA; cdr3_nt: TGCAGTGCTAGGCCGGGGAGTACGGGGAACACCATATATTTT; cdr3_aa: CSARPGSTGNTIYF
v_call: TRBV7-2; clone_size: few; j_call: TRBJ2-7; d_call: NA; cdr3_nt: TGTGCCAGCACCAAGACTGGCACCTACGAGCAGTACTTC; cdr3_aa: CASTKTGTYEQYF
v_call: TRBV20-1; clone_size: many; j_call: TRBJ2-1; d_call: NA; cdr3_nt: TGCAGTGCTCAGGAAGGAGGGGGGGATGAGCAGTTCTTC; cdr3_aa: CSAQEGGGDEQFF
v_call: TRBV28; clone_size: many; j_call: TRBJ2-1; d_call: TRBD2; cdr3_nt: TGTGCCAGCAGTTTCCCTAGCGGAGACTACAATGAGCAGTTCTTC; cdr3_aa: CASSFPSGDYNEQFF
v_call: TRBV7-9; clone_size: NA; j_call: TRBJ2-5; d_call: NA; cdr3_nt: TGTGCCAGCAGTAAAAACAGACAGGTCCAAGAGACCCAGTACTTC; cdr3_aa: CASSKNRQVQETQYF
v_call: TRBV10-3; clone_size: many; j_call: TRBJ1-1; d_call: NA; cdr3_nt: TGTGCCATCAGGGACAGACCGAACACTGAAGCTTTCTTT; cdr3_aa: CAIRDRPNTEAFF
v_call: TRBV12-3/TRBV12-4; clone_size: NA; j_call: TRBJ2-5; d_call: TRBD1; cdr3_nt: TGTGCCAGCAGATTGACAGGGGTGGAGACCCAGTACTTC; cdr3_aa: CASRLTGVETQYF
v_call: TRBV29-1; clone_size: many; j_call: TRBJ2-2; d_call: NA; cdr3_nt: TGCAGCGTTGGATCGGGGATTGGCACCGGGGAGCTGTTTTTT; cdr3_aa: CSVGSGIGTGELFF
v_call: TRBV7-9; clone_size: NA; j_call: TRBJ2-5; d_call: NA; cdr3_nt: TGTGCCAGCAGCAAAAGCGGGCTACAGGGAAAAGAGACCCAGTACTTC; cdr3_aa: CASSKSGLQGKETQYF
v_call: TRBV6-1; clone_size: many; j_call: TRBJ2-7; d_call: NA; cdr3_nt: TGTGCCAGCAGACTCCAATCTTACTCCTACGAGCAGTACTTC; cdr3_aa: CASRLQSYSYEQYF
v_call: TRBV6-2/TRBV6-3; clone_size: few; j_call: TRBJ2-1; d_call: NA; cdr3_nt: TGTGCCAGCAGTGTGGCTAGCCGCCACAATGAGCAGTTCTTC; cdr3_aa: CASSVASRHNEQFF
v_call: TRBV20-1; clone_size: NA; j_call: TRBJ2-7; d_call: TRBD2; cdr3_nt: TGCAGTGCTAGCTCTAGGAGCGGGAGCTCCTACGAGCAGTACTTC; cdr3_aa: CSASSRSGSSYEQYF
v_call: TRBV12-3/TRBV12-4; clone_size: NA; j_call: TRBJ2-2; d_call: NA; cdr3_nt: TGTGCCAGCAGTCTTGCCCGGACTATGTTGGACCCCGGGGAGCTGTTTTTT; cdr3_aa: CASSLARTMLDPGELFF